These T cell receptor beta chains were read from a single sample in a study of blood T cell repertoires in COVID-19. Libraries were prepared by immunoSEQ multiplex PCR; TCRdb keeps only in-frame clonotypes and omits some of them. The sample carries fewer than 200,000 clones, around 87% recorded once. The specimen was peripheral blood. Receptors originate from a man aged 35 to 55 with active or convalescent COVID-19. Both conserved end residues are part of each CDR3. Each record gives: clone size, V gene, D gene, J gene, CDR3 DNA, CDR3 protein. A D gene is named only where the DNA matches it firmly. Only some rows state a clone size, as once, few, many or a class for expanded clones.

clone_size: -; v_call: TRBV2; d_call: TRBD1; j_call: TRBJ2-7; cdr3_nt: TGTGCCAGCAGCCTCGACAGGGTCCCCAACGAGCAGTACTTC; cdr3_aa: CASSLDRVPNEQYF
clone_size: -; v_call: TRBV4-2; d_call: -; j_call: TRBJ2-6; cdr3_nt: TGTGCCAGCAGCCAAGAAATCCAGGGTTTGGCCAACGTCCTGACTTTC; cdr3_aa: CASSQEIQGLANVLTF
clone_size: -; v_call: TRBV29-1; d_call: -; j_call: TRBJ1-1; cdr3_nt: TGCAGCGTTGATGACCGGGGGAACACTGAAGCTTTCTTT; cdr3_aa: CSVDDRGNTEAFF
clone_size: -; v_call: TRBV7-3; d_call: -; j_call: TRBJ2-3; cdr3_nt: TGTGCCAGCAGCCCCGGGACAAGCACAGATACGCAGTATTTT; cdr3_aa: CASSPGTSTDTQYF
clone_size: -; v_call: TRBV2; d_call: TRBD1; j_call: TRBJ1-5; cdr3_nt: TGTGCCAGCAGTCGGACAGGGAGCCGCAATCAGCCCCAGCATTTT; cdr3_aa: CASSRTGSRNQPQHF
clone_size: -; v_call: TRBV3-1/TRBV3-2; d_call: -; j_call: TRBJ1-2; cdr3_nt: TGTGCCAGCAGCCCTTTTTTGTTGGACCAGGGCGGTGGCTACACCTTC; cdr3_aa: CASSPFLLDQGGGYTF
clone_size: -; v_call: TRBV7-6; d_call: -; j_call: TRBJ2-7; cdr3_nt: TGTGCCAGCAGCTTAGAACCATCCGTCGGCTCCTACGAGCAGTACTTC; cdr3_aa: CASSLEPSVGSYEQYF
clone_size: -; v_call: TRBV6-5; d_call: TRBD2; j_call: TRBJ2-7; cdr3_nt: TGTGCCAGCAGTCGACCGGGACTAGCATACGAGCAGTACTTC; cdr3_aa: CASSRPGLAYEQYF
clone_size: once; v_call: TRBV12-3/TRBV12-4; d_call: -; j_call: TRBJ1-1; cdr3_nt: TGTGCCAGCAGTCCCGACAGCAATGAAGCTTTCTTT; cdr3_aa: CASSPDSNEAFF
clone_size: -; v_call: TRBV5-4; d_call: -; j_call: TRBJ1-2; cdr3_nt: TGTGCCAGCAGCTGGGACACTAACTATGGCTACACCTTC; cdr3_aa: CASSWDTNYGYTF
clone_size: -; v_call: TRBV7-2; d_call: TRBD1; j_call: TRBJ1-1; cdr3_nt: TGTGCCAGCAGCTTAGAGGGGGCCCTGAACACTGAAGCTTTCTTT; cdr3_aa: CASSLEGALNTEAFF
clone_size: -; v_call: TRBV27; d_call: -; j_call: TRBJ2-2; cdr3_nt: TGTGCCAGCAGTTTAAGTCTAGCGTCCCCCGGGGAGCTGTTTTTT; cdr3_aa: CASSLSLASPGELFF
clone_size: -; v_call: TRBV5-3; d_call: -; j_call: TRBJ2-7; cdr3_nt: TGTGCCAGAAGCTTGGTCCTAGCGAGGGCCCTCGAGCAGTACTTC; cdr3_aa: CARSLVLARALEQYF
clone_size: few; v_call: TRBV2; d_call: -; j_call: TRBJ2-2; cdr3_nt: TGTGCCAGTGGGGAGGATACCGGGGAGCTGTTTTTT; cdr3_aa: CASGEDTGELFF
clone_size: -; v_call: TRBV7-9; d_call: TRBD1; j_call: TRBJ1-4; cdr3_nt: TGTGCCAGCAGCTTAGGCTGGGACAGGGGGCAGAGTGAAAAACTGTTTTTT; cdr3_aa: CASSLGWDRGQSEKLFF
clone_size: once; v_call: TRBV3-1/TRBV3-2; d_call: -; j_call: TRBJ1-1; cdr3_nt: TGTGCCAGCAGCCAAGCGGGAGGGGGGCTGGGGAACACTGAAGCTTTCTTT; cdr3_aa: CASSQAGGGLGNTEAFF
clone_size: -; v_call: TRBV27; d_call: -; j_call: TRBJ1-5; cdr3_nt: TGTGCCAGCAGTTTCGGGTATAGCAATCAGCCCCAGCATTTT; cdr3_aa: CASSFGYSNQPQHF
clone_size: -; v_call: TRBV7-2; d_call: -; j_call: TRBJ2-5; cdr3_nt: TGTGCCAGCAGCTTAGGATTTAGCGAGACCCAGTACTTC; cdr3_aa: CASSLGFSETQYF
clone_size: -; v_call: TRBV10-2; d_call: TRBD2; j_call: TRBJ2-7; cdr3_nt: TGCGCCAGCAGGGGAGGGGAATCCATTTCCAAATTCTACGAGCAGTACTTC; cdr3_aa: CASRGGESISKFYEQYF
clone_size: -; v_call: TRBV5-1; d_call: TRBD1; j_call: TRBJ2-3; cdr3_nt: TGCGCCAGCAGCCGGACAGGGGGCCCCACAGATACGCAGTATTTT; cdr3_aa: CASSRTGGPTDTQYF
clone_size: -; v_call: TRBV4-3; d_call: -; j_call: TRBJ2-2; cdr3_nt: TGCGCCAGCAGCCAAGAAGTTCCCGGAGTCGGGGAGCTGTTTTTT; cdr3_aa: CASSQEVPGVGELFF
clone_size: -; v_call: TRBV30; d_call: -; j_call: TRBJ2-1; cdr3_nt: TGTGCCTGGAAGGGAGGGGGCAATGAGCAGTTCTTC; cdr3_aa: CAWKGGGNEQFF
clone_size: -; v_call: TRBV9; d_call: TRBD1; j_call: TRBJ2-1; cdr3_nt: TGTGCCAGCAGCGTAGGACAGGGCGGCAATGAGCAGTTCTTC; cdr3_aa: CASSVGQGGNEQFF
clone_size: once; v_call: TRBV5-1; d_call: -; j_call: TRBJ2-2; cdr3_nt: TGCGCCAGCAGCTTGGGGACTAACACCGGGGAGCTGTTTTTT; cdr3_aa: CASSLGTNTGELFF
clone_size: -; v_call: TRBV5-1; d_call: -; j_call: TRBJ1-1; cdr3_nt: TGCGCCAGCAGCTCCACAGGGAACACTGAAGCTTTCTTT; cdr3_aa: CASSSTGNTEAFF
clone_size: -; v_call: TRBV6-5; d_call: -; j_call: TRBJ1-2; cdr3_nt: TGTGCCAGCAGTTACTCGAGGACAGTCAACTATGGCTACACCTTC; cdr3_aa: CASSYSRTVNYGYTF
clone_size: few; v_call: TRBV4-1; d_call: TRBD2; j_call: TRBJ2-2; cdr3_nt: TGCGCCAGCAGCCGCGGACTAGCGGGGGGGCCGCGGACCGGGGAGCTGTTTTTT; cdr3_aa: CASSRGLAGGPRTGELFF
clone_size: few; v_call: TRBV19; d_call: TRBD1; j_call: TRBJ2-1; cdr3_nt: TGTGCCAGTACCTCGGACAGGGGAGGATACAATGAGCAGTTCTTC; cdr3_aa: CASTSDRGGYNEQFF
clone_size: -; v_call: TRBV19; d_call: -; j_call: TRBJ1-6; cdr3_nt: TGTGCCAGTAGTATTGGGGCAGGGTACCCCCTCCACTTT; cdr3_aa: CASSIGAGYPLHF
clone_size: -; v_call: TRBV15; d_call: -; j_call: TRBJ1-4; cdr3_nt: TGTGCCACCAGCAGAGATCGGACCTCGGAGGTGGGTGAAAAACTGTTTTTT; cdr3_aa: CATSRDRTSEVGEKLFF
clone_size: -; v_call: TRBV12-3/TRBV12-4; d_call: TRBD1; j_call: TRBJ1-2; cdr3_nt: TGTGCCAGCAGTCTTTTCAGGGGGAACGGCTACACCTTC; cdr3_aa: CASSLFRGNGYTF
clone_size: -; v_call: TRBV6-2/TRBV6-3; d_call: TRBD1; j_call: TRBJ1-6; cdr3_nt: TGTGCCAGCAGTTTACCGGGACAGGGGAATTCACCCCTCCACTTT; cdr3_aa: CASSLPGQGNSPLHF
clone_size: -; v_call: TRBV24-1; d_call: -; j_call: TRBJ2-1; cdr3_nt: TGTGCCACCAGTGATCCCGCGGGTCGACCTAATGAGCAGTTCTTC; cdr3_aa: CATSDPAGRPNEQFF
clone_size: -; v_call: TRBV11-2; d_call: -; j_call: TRBJ2-3; cdr3_nt: TGTGCCAGCAGCTTAAGTCCAGGGTTAACAGATACGCAGTATTTT; cdr3_aa: CASSLSPGLTDTQYF
clone_size: -; v_call: TRBV25-1; d_call: -; j_call: TRBJ1-1; cdr3_nt: TGTGCCAGCAGTGAGGGTGACTACACTGAAGCTTTCTTT; cdr3_aa: CASSEGDYTEAFF
clone_size: -; v_call: TRBV3-1/TRBV3-2; d_call: -; j_call: TRBJ2-7; cdr3_nt: TGTGCCAGCAGCCAAGATAAGGGGGTTAGTAGATACGAGCAGTACTTC; cdr3_aa: CASSQDKGVSRYEQYF
clone_size: -; v_call: TRBV9; d_call: -; j_call: TRBJ1-5; cdr3_nt: TGTGCCAGCACCGTAGACACAGGGCCTAATCAGCCCCAGCATTTT; cdr3_aa: CASTVDTGPNQPQHF
clone_size: -; v_call: TRBV3-1/TRBV3-2; d_call: -; j_call: TRBJ1-2; cdr3_nt: TGTGCCAGCAGCCTTGCGGGTGCATCTTCCTTC; cdr3_aa: CASSLAGASSF
clone_size: -; v_call: TRBV7-2; d_call: -; j_call: TRBJ2-2; cdr3_nt: TGTGCCAGCAGCTCGACAGGTAACCCGACCACCGGGGAGCTGTTTTTT; cdr3_aa: CASSSTGNPTTGELFF
clone_size: -; v_call: TRBV18; d_call: -; j_call: TRBJ1-2; cdr3_nt: TGTGCCAGCTCACCCTTGGACAGAGATGGCTACACCTTC; cdr3_aa: CASSPLDRDGYTF
clone_size: -; v_call: TRBV10-3; d_call: TRBD2; j_call: TRBJ2-3; cdr3_nt: TGTGCCATCAGTGGGTCGGGGGGAGGGAGCACAGATACGCAGTATTTT; cdr3_aa: CAISGSGGGSTDTQYF